The 26 T cell receptor beta chains below come from one sample, sequenced in a study of blood T cell repertoires in COVID-19. Assay used: immunoSEQ multiplex PCR; TCRdb lists only in-frame clones, some missing. The repertoire holds hundreds of thousands of clones, with approximately 90% as singletons. What was sequenced was peripheral blood. The receptor source for this set is a woman younger than 45 with acute or convalescent COVID-19.

The chain is built from TRBV28 and TRBJ1-2; D perhaps matches TRBD1 (5 bases). The CDR3 is 11 amino acids. V dropped 3 bases and J dropped 8 bases, with 7 bases sitting between them. The V gene's germline CDR1 is MDHEN and CDR2 SYDVKM. CDR3 coding DNA: TGTGCCAGCAGTTTGCGGGACGGCTACACCTTC. Translating gives CASSLRDGYTF.

Points on this clone: Different DNA sequences within this sample yield the same CDR3. The J gene is TRBJ1-1, the V gene TRBV18, with 7 nucleotides matching TRBD1. This CDR3 is built from 12 residues. CDR1 is KGHSH and CDR2 is LQKENI in the germline V gene. The V segment lost 3 bases and the J segment 7 bases; nucleotides outside the gene matches: 2. The CDR3 DNA reads as TGTGCCAGCTCACCCAGACAGGGTGAAGCTTTCTTT. Protein product: CASSPRQGEAFF.

This chain joins TRBV20-1 and TRBJ2-5; weak D call: TRBD1 (5 bases). Looked up from germline, CDR1 is DFQATT and CDR2 is SNEGSKA (reference sequence). The CDR3 length is 13 residues. The V end was cut by 3 bases, the J end by 5 bases, with 13 bases between. DNA for the CDR3: TGCAGTGCTAGTAAGGGTTGGGGCGAGACCCAGTACTTC. Translation: CSASKGWGETQYF.

This chain joins TRBV6-4 and TRBJ1-2, with 7 nucleotides matching TRBD1. The germline gives CDR1 MRHNA, CDR2 SNTAGT. The J segment lost 6 bases and the V segment lost 6 bases, leaving 10 bases of the junction unmatched. The CDR3 loop spans 14 amino acids. The CDR3 loop is CASRPRQGMDGYTF. DNA for the CDR3: TGTGCCAGCAGACCCCGACAGGGTATGGATGGCTACACCTTC.

The chain joins TRBV29-1 to TRBJ1-2; D is possibly TRBD1 (5 bases). The germline gives CDR1 SQVTM, CDR2 ANQGSEA. Trimming left V 2 bases short and J 7 bases short, with 14 bases between. The length of the CDR3 is 13 residues. The CDR3 DNA sequence: TGCAGCGTTGAACCCCCTCCGCAGGGTGGCTACACCTTC. Residues: CSVEPPPQGGYTF.

A single count supports this clone. The chain combines TRBV19 with TRBJ2-5, with 8 bases matching TRBD1. In germline, CDR1 is LNHDA, CDR2 SQIVND (reference sequence). The V gene end was trimmed by 3 bases and the J gene end by 7 bases; junction bases not matched to a gene: 7. The CDR3 has 14 amino acids. The CDR3 coding sequence is TGTGCCAGTAGTATCGAGCCTACAGGGGGGACCCAGTACTTC. Amino acid sequence: CASSIEPTGGTQYF. The whole variable domain, remainder taken from reference TRBV19 and TRBJ2-5, is DGGITQSPKYLFRKEGQNVTLSCEQNLNHDAMYWYRQDPGQGLRLIYYSQIVNDFQKGDIAEGYSVSREKKESFPLTVTSAQKNPTAFYLCASSIEPTGGTQYFGPGTRLLVL.

CDR3 DNA: TGCGCCAGCAGCTTGGGACTCTCGGGGGACTATGGCTACACCTTC. This sequence encodes CASSLGLSGDYGYTF. The chain recombines TRBV5-1 with TRBJ1-2; perhaps TRBD1 as D (5 bases). Trimming pared 0 bases from V and 3 bases from J, leaving 12 bases between. Germline CDR1 and CDR2: SGHRS and YFSETQ. The CDR3 consists of 15 residues. Supplemented by reference TRBV5-1 and TRBJ1-2, the full variable domain reads KAGVTQTPRYLIKTRGQQVTLSCSPISGHRSVSWYQQTPGQGLQFLFEYFSETQRNKGNFPGRFSGRQFSNSRSEMNVSTLELGDSALYLCASSLGLSGDYGYTFGSGTRLTVV.

CDR3 in DNA: TGTGCCAGCAGCCACACTAGAAGCTCCTACGAGCAGTACTTC. The encoded protein is CASSHTRSSYEQYF. The chain recombines TRBV6-2 or TRBV6-3 with TRBJ2-7, with TRBD2 as a possible D gene (5 bases). V was clipped by 6 bases and J by 0 bases, with 12 bases between them. The CDR3 extends over 14 amino acids. Germline CDR1 and CDR2: MNHEY and SVGEGT.

This clone was seen more than once but under ten times. The chain links TRBV9 to TRBJ2-7, with D unclear. The CDR3 contains 13 residues. CDR1 and CDR2 from the germline V gene are SGDLS and YYNGEE. Trimming stripped 0 bases from V and 4 bases from J, with 8 bases between. The CDR3 nucleotides are TGTGCCAGCAGCGTAGGCTATCCATACGAGCAGTACTTC. Translated: CASSVGYPYEQYF.

For the CDR3, the DNA is TGTGCCAGCAGCGGCCGGGACAGGGGCGAAAAACTGTTTTTT. The encoded protein is CASSGRDRGEKLFF. The J gene is TRBJ1-4, the V gene TRBV9; 10 bases map to TRBD1. This CDR3 comprises 14 residues. The V and J ends lost 3 bases and 8 bases, in that order; junction bases with no gene match: 4. Germline V gene sequence: CDR1 SGDLS, CDR2 YYNGEE.

The chain combines TRBV10-3 with TRBJ1-2; 7 bases are a match to TRBD1. The CDR3 is 14 amino acids. CDR1 and CDR2 (germline): ENHRY, SYGVKD. With 6 bases clipped from V and 0 bases from J, the junction kept 4 bases outside the gene matches. CDR3 DNA: TGTGCCATCAGGACAGGGAATTCTAACTATGGCTACACCTTC. It codes for CAIRTGNSNYGYTF.

V usage is TRBV6-5 and J usage is TRBJ1-6; 8 nucleotides line up with TRBD1. The V segment lost 6 bases and the J segment 8 bases; nucleotides outside the gene matches: 9. Germline V gene lookup returns CDR1 MNHEY and CDR2 SVGAGI. This CDR3 is built from 15 residues. The CDR3 DNA follows: TGTGCCAGCAGACGGGACAGGTTTTTCGATTCACCCCTCCACTTT. Translated, it gives CASRRDRFFDSPLHF.

The chain carries TRBV2 and TRBJ2-3; D perhaps matches TRBD1 (5 bases). The V end lost 6 bases, the J end lost 2 bases, and 18 bases lay between the germline ends. Germline V lookup: CDR1 SNHLY, CDR2 FYNNEI. The length of the CDR3 is 16 residues. The CDR3 nucleotides read TGTGCCAGCAGCCGCTACCGGACATCTCACACAGATACGCAGTATTTT. Its translation: CASSRYRTSHTDTQYF.

The chain couples TRBV3-1 (or the pseudogene TRBV3-2) to TRBJ2-1; TRBD2 matches at 9 bases. Germline CDR1 and CDR2: LGHDT and YNNKEL (reference sequence). V shed 2 bases and J 6 bases; nucleotides not matched to a gene: 2. The CDR3 length is 14 residues. The DNA of the CDR3 is TGTGCCAGCAGCCAACTAGCGGGGCTCAATGAGCAGTTCTTC. Translated: CASSQLAGLNEQFF.

The rearrangement joins TRBV11-2 to TRBJ2-7; possible D gene TRBD2, 6 bases. The V gene's germline CDR1 is SGHAT and CDR2 FQNNGV. The CDR3 contains 18 residues. V gave up 2 bases and J gave up 3 bases, with 23 bases separating them. The CDR3 nucleotides read TGTGCCAGCAGCTTATCATTGGGGGGACCGGGGGTATTCTACGAGCAGTACTTC. Translated, it gives CASSLSLGGPGVFYEQYF.

To note about this clone: Different DNA sequences within this sample yield the same CDR3. The chain recombines TRBV7-3 with TRBJ1-1; D is undetermined. V was shortened by 5 bases and J by 3 bases, with 10 bases between the two germline ends. The germline V gene encodes CDR1 SGHTA and CDR2 FQGTGA. This CDR3 has 13 residues. This chain's CDR3 is CASSLTRDTEAFF. The CDR3 coding sequence is TGTGCCAGCAGCCTTACGAGGGACACTGAAGCTTTCTTT.

The chain joins TRBV29-1 to TRBJ1-5; D remains unclear. CDR3 length: 13 residues. The germline V gene has CDR1 SQVTM and CDR2 ANQGSEA. The V gene lost 4 bases and the J gene lost 5 bases, with 12 bases spanning the gap. The CDR3 region is CSVVSGFDQPQHF. In DNA, the CDR3 is TGCAGCGTTGTCTCCGGGTTCGATCAGCCCCAGCATTTT.

The J gene is TRBJ2-7, the V gene TRBV29-1, with D possibly matching TRBD2 (6 bases). CDR1 and CDR2 (germline): SQVTM, ANQGSEA. Trimming stripped 6 bases from V and 3 bases from J, with 18 bases between. The CDR3 consists of 14 residues. The CDR3 sequence is CSVLDTREFYEQYF. The CDR3 DNA sequence: TGCAGCGTCTTGGACACGCGGGAATTCTACGAGCAGTACTTC.

This clone was observed a handful of times. The chain employs TRBV5-6 and TRBJ1-4, with 7 positions matching TRBD1. This CDR3 is built from 15 residues. Germline trimming cut 2 bases from V and 8 bases from J; bases unmatched to any gene: 9. The germline gives CDR1 SGHDT, CDR2 YYEEEE. CDR3 protein: CASSLQTGLLEKLFF. DNA of the CDR3: TGTGCCAGCAGCTTACAGACAGGGTTGTTGGAAAAACTGTTTTTT.

This chain connects TRBV19 to TRBJ2-2; D perhaps matches TRBD1 (5 bases). Looked up from germline, CDR1 is LNHDA and CDR2 is SQIVND (reference sequence). This CDR3 region has 13 residues. Between the trimmed V and J ends, which lost 7 bases and 6 bases, there was a span of 12 bases. The CDR3 here is CASNFWGSGELFF. CDR3 DNA sequence: TGTGCCAGTAATTTTTGGGGCTCCGGGGAGCTGTTTTTT.

This chain's CDR3 is CASSQSREGSTEAFF. The CDR3 nucleotides read TGTGCCAGCAGCCAATCAAGGGAGGGCAGCACTGAAGCTTTCTTT. The chain recombines TRBV3-1 (or the pseudogene TRBV3-2) with TRBJ1-1; no reliable D call. CDR1 is LGHDT, CDR2 YNNKEL, per germline (reference sequence). The CDR3 has 15 amino acids. V gave up 2 bases and J gave up 4 bases, with 14 bases separating them.

This clone occurred a few times. The genes are TRBV19 and TRBJ1-2, with 7 positions matching TRBD1. CDR1 and CDR2 (germline): LNHDA, SQIVND (reference sequence). Trimming removed 6 bases from V and 1 base from J; junction bases left unmatched: 5. The CDR3 extends over 14 amino acids. Here the CDR3 reads CASRRQGSNYGYTF. As DNA, the CDR3 is TGTGCCAGTAGGAGACAGGGAAGTAACTATGGCTACACCTTC.

This sequence joins TRBV30 and TRBJ1-6, with 7 positions matching TRBD1. Germline trimming cut 4 bases from V and 7 bases from J; bases unmatched to any gene: 4. Germline V gives CDR1 GTSNPN, CDR2 SVGIG (reference sequence). CDR3 length: 13 residues. DNA for the CDR3: TGTGCCTGGACGACAGGGAGGAATTCACCCCTCCACTTT. Translation gives CAWTTGRNSPLHF.

The V and J genes are TRBV19 and TRBJ1-4; D is unresolved. Germline V gives CDR1 LNHDA, CDR2 SQIVND (reference sequence). The CDR3 contains 13 residues. V was clipped by 2 bases and J by 8 bases, with 9 bases between them. CDR3 DNA: TGTGCCAGTAGTATACCGACTCTCGAAAAACTGTTTTTT. It yields the protein CASSIPTLEKLFF.

The V and J genes are TRBV6-5 and TRBJ1-4; the D gene is possibly TRBD1 (5 bases). V dropped 5 bases and J dropped 5 bases, with 15 bases sitting between them. The CDR3 has 15 amino acids. Germline lookup yields CDR1 MNHEY and CDR2 SVGAGI. The CDR3 protein is CASSRQGQWNEKLFF. DNA of the CDR3: TGTGCCAGCAGTCGCCAGGGTCAGTGGAATGAAAAACTGTTTTTT.

The V and J genes are TRBV2 and TRBJ2-5; 7 nucleotides match TRBD1. Germline trimming cut 3 bases from V and 7 bases from J; bases unmatched to any gene: 8. CDR1 and CDR2 from the germline V gene are SNHLY and FYNNEI. This CDR3 contains 14 residues. CDR3 region: CASSEPRGKRTQYF. In DNA form, the CDR3 reads TGTGCCAGCAGTGAGCCCAGGGGGAAAAGGACCCAGTACTTC.